These T cell receptor beta chains were read from a single sample in a study of T cell repertoires in cytomegalovirus infection. TCRdb called the reads again in MiXCR, with one record for every CDR3 protein. The table lists a few hundred thousand distinct CDR3 sequences, 33% of them singletons. These TCRs are of unknown antigen specificity. The specimen comprised cultured PBMCs, sampled from culture after CMV antigen stimulation. These receptors were collected from a human donor in good health (CMV status not recorded). Some clones in this sample may be carry-over from other donors' samples. CDR3s include the opening cysteine and the closing phenylalanine or tryptophan. A D gene is named only where the DNA matches it firmly. Part of the rows lack a size; the others show once, few, many or a class for expanded clones.

clone size	V gene	J gene	D gene	CDR3 protein	CDR3 DNA
few	TRBV7-2	TRBJ2-2	-	CASSLALGDGELFF	TGTGCCAGCAGCTTAGCGCTCGGGGACGGGGAGCTGTTTTTT
few	TRBV6-2/TRBV6-3	TRBJ2-3	TRBD2	CASSPRRAGGPHTQYF	TGTGCCAGCAGTCCCAGGAGAGCGGGAGGCCCGCATACGCAGTATTTT
many	TRBV7-6	TRBJ1-4	-	CASSLTGQEKLFF	TGTGCCAGCAGCTTGACCGGGCAAGAAAAACTGTTTTTT
few	TRBV24-1	TRBJ2-1	TRBD2	CATSDLYAGTSVDEQFF	TGTGCCACCAGTGATTTGTACGCCGGGACTAGCGTTGATGAGCAGTTCTTC
-	TRBV27	TRBJ2-1	-	CASSLSTGLALFF	TGTGCCAGCAGTTTATCGACCGGGCTAGCTCTGTTCTTC
-	TRBV12-3/TRBV12-4	TRBJ2-1	-	CASSFHQGLGNEQFF	TGTGCCAGCAGTTTTCATCAGGGTTTGGGTAATGAGCAGTTCTTC
few	TRBV6-1	TRBJ2-3	-	CASSETLFWVYGKDTQYF	TGTGCCAGCAGTGAGACCCTATTTTGGGTCTATGGAAAGGATACGCAGTATTTT
few	TRBV4-1	TRBJ1-2	TRBD1	CASSQDFPGGAQDYTF	TGCGCCAGCAGCCAAGATTTCCCAGGGGGAGCGCAAGATTACACCTTC
few	TRBV4-1	TRBJ2-5	TRBD2	CASSQHRLAGVETQYF	TGCGCCAGCAGCCAACACCGACTAGCGGGAGTAGAGACCCAGTACTTC
few	TRBV12-3/TRBV12-4	TRBJ1-1	-	CASSLYAMTNPMNTEAFF	TGTGCCAGCAGTTTATACGCGATGACTAACCCAATGAACACTGAAGCTTTCTTT
few	TRBV3-1	TRBJ2-1	TRBD2	CASSQLAGDYNEQFF	TGTGCCAGCAGCCAACTAGCGGGGGATTACAATGAGCAGTTCTTC
-	TRBV19	TRBJ1-2	TRBD1	CASSIDGQGASLGYTF	TGTGCCAGTAGTATAGATGGACAGGGGGCGAGTTTAGGCTACACCTTC
once	TRBV20-1	TRBJ2-5	TRBD2	CSAQKGLAGFTGAETQYF	TGCAGTGCTCAGAAGGGACTAGCGGGATTCACAGGCGCGGAGACCCAGTACTTC
-	TRBV20-1	TRBJ1-5	TRBD1	CSARDMIGTGAEQPQHF	TGCAGTGCTAGAGATATGATTGGGACAGGGGCTGAACAGCCCCAGCATTTT
-	TRBV28	TRBJ1-4	-	CASSFPPYEKLFF	TGTGCCAGCAGTTTCCCGCCGTATGAAAAACTGTTTTTT
-	TRBV7-2	TRBJ1-3	TRBD1	CASSLPTGTGNTIYF	TGTGCCAGCAGCTTACCGACAGGGACTGGAAACACCATATATTTT
few	TRBV19	TRBJ1-1	-	CASGFIGLGINTEAFF	TGTGCCAGTGGGTTTATCGGGTTGGGGATTAACACTGAAGCTTTCTTT